This T cell receptor beta chain was captured by sequencing in a study of shared clonotypes between healthy human individuals. The protocol was immunoSEQ multiplex PCR, while the TCRdb copy is restricted to in-frame clones and leaves out a portion. Among around 2,000,000 clones listed, roughly 94% were seen once. Selected positively for CCR7 and CD45RO-negative, naive CD8 cells excluded terminally differentiated effector memory CD45RA+ cells. The study drew all its donors from Caucasian adults living in Nashville, Tennessee. The J segment lost 5 bases and the V segment lost 0 bases, leaving 2 bases of the junction unmatched. CDR3 size: 14 residues. The germline V gene encodes CDR1 SGHRS and CDR2 YFSETQ.

This TCR was sampled from a young man in good health. The chain couples TRBV5-1 to TRBJ2-1; 7 bases are shared with TRBD2. Sequencing input: naive CD8+ T cells sorted from blood. CDR3 amino acids: CASSLVGLDNEQFF. The DNA of the CDR3 is TGCGCCAGCAGCTTGGTCGGACTAGACAATGAGCAGTTCTTC. The whole variable domain, filled in from reference TRBV5-1 and TRBJ2-1, reads KAGVTQTPRYLIKTRGQQVTLSCSPISGHRSVSWYQQTPGQGLQFLFEYFSETQRNKGNFPGRFSGRQFSNSRSEMNVSTLELGDSALYLCASSLVGLDNEQFFGPGTRLTVL.